This section outlines one T cell receptor beta chain sequence together with its context. In this sample, this clone turned up once. Its specific antigen is unknown. No much larger clone is present one base from it, and per-base qualities are unavailable. The record originates from a study of pediatric ulcerative colitis (dated by TCRdb to between 2018 and 2020). For the wider study: From nine newly diagnosed, treatment-naive pediatric ulcerative colitis patients and four non-IBD control children, paired blood and rectal samples were collected. Points the paper makes about the study in general: Two rectal CDR3 clonotypes turned up in every ulcerative colitis patient but in none of the controls. Because the repertoires came from total lymphocyte DNA, rare subsets such as regulatory T cells may have patterns that are not reflected. Compared with controls, ulcerative colitis patients showed significantly higher autologous blood-rectal clonal overlap, a finding that suggests increased T cell trafficking to inflamed tissue. For technical reasons, blood samples from a couple of patients gave substantially fewer templates, and these samples were excluded from the blood-rectal overlap analysis. Only a few individuals were included in the healthy control group, which was small. Features of the rectal repertoire distinguished controls, mild-moderate colitis patients and acute severe colitis patients, and in acute severe colitis rectal diversity was lower because of clonal expansions.

Using the immunoSEQ TRB Survey service, rearranged CDR3 beta regions were amplified from genomic DNA with multiplex V and J primers. Survey-level sequencing depth of up to 500,000 reads per sample was used to keep depth equal across samples. Libraries were purified, pooled and sequenced on Illumina technology. The authors processed their data as follows. immunoSEQ online tools were used for productive clonality, sample overlap, pairwise scatters, CDR3 beta length, V/D/J gene usage and productiveness. Calculated diversity was defined as the number of unique rearrangements divided by total templates, multiplied by 100, and Shannon and Simpson indices were computed as well. Principal component analysis used the R prcomp function and ggbiplot package on Z-score normalized data. Morisita's index was used to quantify the clonal overlap between blood and rectum within each subject. As stored in TCRdb, this immuneACCESS dataset retains in-frame rearrangements with V and J assigned. A fraction of the clones does not appear; measured against another copy, unresolved V genes explain less than half of the discrepancy, and the remainder lacks a known reason. V and J calls plus clone size are reproduced from that table; the DNA served to infer D and trimming. The table for this sample lists approximately 4,300 clones; 85% to 95% of them were counted only once. The biggest ten clones account for 0.85% to 1.3% of the sample.

In controls, colonoscopy was performed for suspected IBD, macroscopically and histologically normal endoscopy was observed, and no IBD diagnosis was made within the following year. A blood sample was drawn at the time of the colonoscopy. The Wizard kit (Promega) was used to extract genomic DNA from the blood and intestinal samples. Trimming removed 6 bases from V and 3 bases from J, leaving 15 bases between the germline ends. Reading from cysteine to phenylalanine, the CDR3 counts 15 amino acids. CDR3 DNA is the only sequence kept; it has 45 bases, read in frame from the first base. CDR1 MRHNA and CDR2 SNTAGT were looked up in the germline V gene.

Recombination connected TRBV6-4 to TRBJ1-3; the D gene identity is not certain. The sequencing input was blood. The origin of this receptor is a boy aged 5-17 years who was a control in a study of pediatric ulcerative colitis. The CDR3 sequence is CASSESSDGGNTIYF. The DNA sequence is TGTGCCAGCAGCGAATCCTCGGACGGTGGAAACACCATATATTTT.